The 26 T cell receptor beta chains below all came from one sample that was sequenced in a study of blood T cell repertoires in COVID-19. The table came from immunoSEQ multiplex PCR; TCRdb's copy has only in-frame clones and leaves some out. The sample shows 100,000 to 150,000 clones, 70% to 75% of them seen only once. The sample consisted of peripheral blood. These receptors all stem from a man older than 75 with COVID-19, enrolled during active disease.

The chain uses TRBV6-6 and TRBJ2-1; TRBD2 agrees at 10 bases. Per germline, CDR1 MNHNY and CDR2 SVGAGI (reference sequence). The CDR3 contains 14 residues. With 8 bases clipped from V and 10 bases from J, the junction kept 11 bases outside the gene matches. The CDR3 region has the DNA TGTGCCAGCCAAGGGACTAGCGAGAATTGGGAGCAGTTCTTC. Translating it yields CASQGTSENWEQFF.

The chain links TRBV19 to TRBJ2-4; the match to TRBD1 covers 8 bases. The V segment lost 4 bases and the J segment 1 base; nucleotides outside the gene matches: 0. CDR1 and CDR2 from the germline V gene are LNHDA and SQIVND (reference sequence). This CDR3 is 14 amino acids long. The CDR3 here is CASSRQGAKNIQYF. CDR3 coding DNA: TGTGCCAGTAGTAGACAGGGGGCCAAAAACATTCAGTACTTC. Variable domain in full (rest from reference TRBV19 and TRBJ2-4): DGGITQSPKYLFRKEGQNVTLSCEQNLNHDAMYWYRQDPGQGLRLIYYSQIVNDFQKGDIAEGYSVSREKKESFPLTVTSAQKNPTAFYLCASSRQGAKNIQYFGAGTRLSVL.

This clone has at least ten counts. The CDR3, as DNA: TGCGCCAGCAGCCAAGGGGCTAGCGGGAGCGGGGAGCTGTTTTTT. This encodes CASSQGASGSGELFF. The chain combines TRBV4-1 with TRBJ2-2; 10 nucleotides line up with TRBD2. The ends lost 1 base at V and 7 bases at J; junction bases unmatched: 3. Germline V lookup: CDR1 MGHRA, CDR2 YSYEKL. This CDR3 has 15 residues.

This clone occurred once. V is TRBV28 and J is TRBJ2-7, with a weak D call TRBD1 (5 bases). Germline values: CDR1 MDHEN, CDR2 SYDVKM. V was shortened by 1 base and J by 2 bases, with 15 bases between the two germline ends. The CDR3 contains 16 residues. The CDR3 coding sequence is TGTGCCAGCAGTTTATTCCCCCCTGGGGCAGCCTACGAGCAGTACTTC. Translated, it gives CASSLFPPGAAYEQYF.

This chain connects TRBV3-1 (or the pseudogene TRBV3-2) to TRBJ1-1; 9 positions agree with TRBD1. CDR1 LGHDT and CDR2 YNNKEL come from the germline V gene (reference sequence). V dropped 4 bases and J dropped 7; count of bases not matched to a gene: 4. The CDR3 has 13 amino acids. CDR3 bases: TGTGCCAGCAGCCCGACAGGGGGTGGTGAAGCTTTCTTT. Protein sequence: CASSPTGGGEAFF.

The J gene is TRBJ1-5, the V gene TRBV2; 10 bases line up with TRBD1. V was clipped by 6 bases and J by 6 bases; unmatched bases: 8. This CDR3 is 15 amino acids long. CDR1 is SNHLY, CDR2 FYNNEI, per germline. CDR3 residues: CASRDSGTGAQPQHF. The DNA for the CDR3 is TGTGCCAGCAGGGATTCCGGGACAGGGGCTCAGCCCCAGCATTTT.

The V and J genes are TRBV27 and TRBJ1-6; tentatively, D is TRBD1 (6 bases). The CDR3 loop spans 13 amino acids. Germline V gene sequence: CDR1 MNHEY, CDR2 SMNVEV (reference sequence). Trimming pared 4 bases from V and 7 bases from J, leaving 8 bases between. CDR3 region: CASSSTGNSPLHF. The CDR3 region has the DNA TGTGCCAGCAGTTCAACAGGGAATTCACCCCTCCACTTT.

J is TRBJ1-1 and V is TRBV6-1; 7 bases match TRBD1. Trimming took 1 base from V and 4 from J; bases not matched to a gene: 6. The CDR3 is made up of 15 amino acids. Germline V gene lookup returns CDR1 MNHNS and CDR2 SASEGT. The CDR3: CASSEDEGAGTEAFF. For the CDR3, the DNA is TGTGCCAGCAGTGAAGATGAGGGGGCAGGCACTGAAGCTTTCTTT.

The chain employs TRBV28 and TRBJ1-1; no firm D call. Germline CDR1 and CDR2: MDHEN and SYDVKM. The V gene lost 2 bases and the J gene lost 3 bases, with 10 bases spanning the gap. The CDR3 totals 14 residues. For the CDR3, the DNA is TGTGCCAGCAGTTTACTCCCCGCGGACACTGAAGCTTTCTTT. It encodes CASSLLPADTEAFF.

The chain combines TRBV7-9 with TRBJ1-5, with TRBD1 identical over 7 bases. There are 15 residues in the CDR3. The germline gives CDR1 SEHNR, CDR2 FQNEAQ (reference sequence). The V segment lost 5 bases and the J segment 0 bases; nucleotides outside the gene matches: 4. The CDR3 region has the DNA TGTGCCAGCAGCGAGGGGACAGATAGCAATCAGCCCCAGCATTTT. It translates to CASSEGTDSNQPQHF.

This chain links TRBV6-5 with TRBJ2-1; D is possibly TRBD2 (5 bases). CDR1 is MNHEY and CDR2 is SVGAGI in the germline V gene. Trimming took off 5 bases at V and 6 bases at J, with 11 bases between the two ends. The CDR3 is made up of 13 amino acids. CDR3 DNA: TGTGCCAGCAGTAGCGCGGGCGCCAATGAGCAGTTCTTC. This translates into CASSSAGANEQFF.

The CDR3 spells CASSGQGHRNTEAFF. The CDR3 bases are TGTGCCAGCAGCGGACAGGGACATAGGAACACTGAAGCTTTCTTT. V and J are TRBV7-9 and TRBJ1-1, with 8 bases aligning to TRBD1. Germline lookup yields CDR1 SEHNR and CDR2 FQNEAQ (reference sequence). This CDR3 contains 15 residues. J gave up 1 base and V 5 bases, and 6 bases lay outside the gene matches. The full variable domain, with the rest looked up from reference TRBV7-9 and TRBJ1-1, is DTGVSQNPRHKITKRGQNVTFRCDPISEHNRLYWYRQTLGQGPEFLTYFQNEAQLEKSRLLSDRFSAERPKGSFSTLEIQRTEQGDSAMYLCASSGQGHRNTEAFFGQGTRLTVV.

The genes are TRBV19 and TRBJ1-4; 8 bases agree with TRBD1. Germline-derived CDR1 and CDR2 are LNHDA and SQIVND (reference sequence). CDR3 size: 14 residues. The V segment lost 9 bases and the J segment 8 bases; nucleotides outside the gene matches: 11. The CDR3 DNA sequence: TGTGCCAGCAGAAGACAGGGGTTAGGGGAAAAACTGTTTTTT. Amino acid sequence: CASRRQGLGEKLFF.

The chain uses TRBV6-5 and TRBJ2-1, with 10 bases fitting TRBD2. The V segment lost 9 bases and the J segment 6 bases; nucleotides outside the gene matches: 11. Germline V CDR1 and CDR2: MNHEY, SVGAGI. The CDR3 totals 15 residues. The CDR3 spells CASSSGRASSNEQFF. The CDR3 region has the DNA TGTGCCAGTTCAAGCGGGAGGGCCTCGTCCAATGAGCAGTTCTTC.

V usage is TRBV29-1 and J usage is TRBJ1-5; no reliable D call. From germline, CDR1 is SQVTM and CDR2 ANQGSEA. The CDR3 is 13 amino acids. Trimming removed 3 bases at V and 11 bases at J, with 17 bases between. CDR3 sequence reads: CSVEQAGQSAQHF. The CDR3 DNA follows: TGCAGCGTTGAGCAGGCCGGTCAGTCAGCCCAGCATTTT.

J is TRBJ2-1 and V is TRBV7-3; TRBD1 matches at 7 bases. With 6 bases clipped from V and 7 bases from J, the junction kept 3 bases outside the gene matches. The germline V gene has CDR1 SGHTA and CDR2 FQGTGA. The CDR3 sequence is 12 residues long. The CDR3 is CASSLQGNEQFF. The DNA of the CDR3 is TGTGCCAGCAGTCTACAGGGGAATGAGCAGTTCTTC.

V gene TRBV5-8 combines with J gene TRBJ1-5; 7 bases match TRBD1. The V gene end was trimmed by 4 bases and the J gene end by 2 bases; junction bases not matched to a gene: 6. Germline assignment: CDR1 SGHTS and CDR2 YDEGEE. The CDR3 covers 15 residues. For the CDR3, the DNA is TGTGCCAGCAGCGGAAGGACAGGTGGCAATCAGCCCCAGCATTTT. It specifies CASSGRTGGNQPQHF.

The CDR3 protein is CASTSGGTWYF. The CDR3 bases are TGTGCCAGCACCTCGGGGGGTACCTGGTACTTC. This rearrangement joins TRBV2 to TRBJ2-5; TRBD2 agrees at 7 bases. V lost 7 bases to trimming and J lost 13 bases; unmatched junction nucleotides: 9. The CDR3 runs 11 residues. CDR1 is SNHLY, CDR2 FYNNEI, per germline. Together with reference TRBV2 and TRBJ2-5, the CDR3 gives the full variable domain: EPEVTQTPSHQVTQMGQEVILRCVPISNHLYFYWYRQILGQKVEFLVSFYNNEISEKSEIFDDQFSVERPDGSNFTLKIRSTKLEDSAMYFCASTSGGTWYFGPGTRLLVL.

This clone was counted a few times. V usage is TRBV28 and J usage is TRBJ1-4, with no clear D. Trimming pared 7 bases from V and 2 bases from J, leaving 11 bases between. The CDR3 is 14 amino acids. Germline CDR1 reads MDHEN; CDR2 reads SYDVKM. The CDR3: CASTAVATNEKLFF. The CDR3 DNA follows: TGTGCCAGCACCGCGGTCGCGACTAATGAAAAACTGTTTTTT.

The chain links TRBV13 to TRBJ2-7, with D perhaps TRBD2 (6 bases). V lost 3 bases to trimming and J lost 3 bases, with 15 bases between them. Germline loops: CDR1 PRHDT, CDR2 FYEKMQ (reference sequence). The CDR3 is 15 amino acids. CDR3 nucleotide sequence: TGTGCCAGCAGCTTGGGTTCGGGGGTCGTCTACGAGCAGTACTTC. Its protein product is CASSLGSGVVYEQYF. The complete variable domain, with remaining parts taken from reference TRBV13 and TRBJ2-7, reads AAGVIQSPRHLIKEKRETATLKCYPIPRHDTVYWYQQGPGQDPQFLISFYEKMQSDKGSIPDRFSAQQFSDYHSELNMSSLELGDSALYFCASSLGSGVVYEQYFGPGTRLTVT.

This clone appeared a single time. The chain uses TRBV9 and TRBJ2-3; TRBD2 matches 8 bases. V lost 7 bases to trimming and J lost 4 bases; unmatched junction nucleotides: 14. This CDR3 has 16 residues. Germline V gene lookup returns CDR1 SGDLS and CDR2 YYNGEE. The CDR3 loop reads CASGGVAGRVADTQYF. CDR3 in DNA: TGTGCCAGCGGAGGAGTAGCGGGGAGAGTGGCAGATACGCAGTATTTT.

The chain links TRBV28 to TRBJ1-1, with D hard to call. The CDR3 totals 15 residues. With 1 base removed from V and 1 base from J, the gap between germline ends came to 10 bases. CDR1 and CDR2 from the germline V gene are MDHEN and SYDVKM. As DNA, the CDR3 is TGTGCCAGCAGTTTATACGGCAGCGGGAACACTGAAGCTTTCTTT. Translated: CASSLYGSGNTEAFF. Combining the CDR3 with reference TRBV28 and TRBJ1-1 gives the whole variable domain DVKVTQSSRYLVKRTGEKVFLECVQDMDHENMFWYRQDPGLGLRLIYFSYDVKMKEKGDIPEGYSVSREKKERFSLILESASTNQTSMYLCASSLYGSGNTEAFFGQGTRLTVV.

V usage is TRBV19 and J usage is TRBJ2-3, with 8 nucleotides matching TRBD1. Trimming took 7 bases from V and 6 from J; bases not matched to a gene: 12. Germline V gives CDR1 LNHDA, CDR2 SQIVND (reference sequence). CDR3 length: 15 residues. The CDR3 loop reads CASTPGGWAGDTQYF. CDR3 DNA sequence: TGTGCCAGTACTCCAGGGGGCTGGGCGGGGGATACGCAGTATTTT.

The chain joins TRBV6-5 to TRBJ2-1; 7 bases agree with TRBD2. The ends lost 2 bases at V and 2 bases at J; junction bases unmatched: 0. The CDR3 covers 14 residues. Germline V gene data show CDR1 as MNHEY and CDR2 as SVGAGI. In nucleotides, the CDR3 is TGTGCCAGCAGTTACGGGGGGGCCTACAATGAGCAGTTCTTC. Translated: CASSYGGAYNEQFF.

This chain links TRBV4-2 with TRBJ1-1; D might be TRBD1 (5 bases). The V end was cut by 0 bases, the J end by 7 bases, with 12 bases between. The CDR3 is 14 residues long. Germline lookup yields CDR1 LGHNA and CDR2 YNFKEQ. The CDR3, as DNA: TGTGCCAGCAGCCAAGATAGGGGTTACGGTGAAGCTTTCTTT. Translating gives CASSQDRGYGEAFF.

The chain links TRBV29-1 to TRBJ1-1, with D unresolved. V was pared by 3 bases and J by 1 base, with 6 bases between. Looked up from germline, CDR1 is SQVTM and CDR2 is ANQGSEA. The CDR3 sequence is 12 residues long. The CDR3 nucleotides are TGCAGCGTTGAGGGAGAGAACACTGAAGCTTTCTTT. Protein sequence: CSVEGENTEAFF.